A single sample gave rise to the 21 T cell receptor beta chains below, sequenced in a study of T cells after yellow fever vaccination. TCRdb re-analysed the 5' RACE reads in MiXCR, keeping a single row per CDR3 protein. In the table there are around 56,000 distinct CDR3 sequences, approximately 5.5% of which are singletons. Material: PBMCs, either bulk or a sorted T-cell subset (CD4+, CD8+, memory, or dextramer-sorted; not recorded which), obtained on the day of the yellow fever booster vaccination. The receptors were gathered from a man aged 18 to 30 who received the YFV17D yellow fever vaccine.

This clonotype was observed at least ten times. The chain is built from TRBV6-2 or TRBV6-3 and TRBJ1-5; a weak D match, TRBD1 (5 bases). The CDR3 consists of 16 residues. Germline V gene lookup returns CDR1 MNHEY and CDR2 SVGEGT. V was trimmed by 8 bases and J by 3 bases, leaving 20 bases between them. CDR3 in DNA: TGTGCCAGCCAAAAAGGGATGGGGGTCGACAATCAGCCCCAGCATTTT. It specifies CASQKGMGVDNQPQHF.

The chain carries TRBV11-2 and TRBJ2-7; perhaps TRBD1 as D (5 bases). This CDR3 comprises 13 residues. V dropped 4 bases and J dropped 3 bases, with 10 bases sitting between them. Germline CDR1 SGHAT, CDR2 FQNNGV. CDR3 protein: CASSWAQGYEQYF. CDR3 in DNA: TGTGCCAGCAGCTGGGCCCAGGGCTACGAGCAGTACTTC.

In this sample, this clonotype turned up many times. V gene TRBV27 combines with J gene TRBJ2-7; no clear D. Trimming shortened V by 2 bases and J by 3 bases, and 11 bases separated the two germline ends. Germline V gene lookup returns CDR1 MNHEY and CDR2 SMNVEV (reference sequence). The length of the CDR3 is 14 residues. The CDR3 spells CASSLKGRLYEQYF. CDR3 bases: TGTGCCAGCAGTTTAAAAGGGCGTCTCTACGAGCAGTACTTC.

This clonotype was seen more than once but under ten times. This chain links TRBV12-3 or TRBV12-4 with TRBJ1-5, with D unresolved. The V and J ends lost 10 bases and 2 bases respectively, with 18 bases between them. This CDR3 is 15 amino acids long. CDR3: CAISEGRPGNQPQHF. CDR3 in DNA: TGTGCCATCTCCGAGGGCAGGCCCGGCAATCAGCCCCAGCATTTT.

There are a few counts of this clonotype. The chain couples TRBV19 to TRBJ1-1; D gene uncertain. The CDR3 spans 13 residues. CDR1 is LNHDA, CDR2 SQIVND, per germline (reference sequence). Deletions cut 3 bases from V and 3 bases from J, with 8 bases between. The CDR3 DNA reads TGTGCCAGTAGTATTCTAAGGGACACTGAAGCTTTCTTT. It codes for CASSILRDTEAFF.

The chain is built from TRBV6-1 and TRBJ1-1; D is uncertain. Germline V lookup: CDR1 MNHNS, CDR2 SASEGT. V lost 6 bases to trimming and J lost 1 base, with 12 bases between them. This CDR3 contains 14 residues. Here the CDR3 reads CASRAHSANTEAFF. The CDR3 region has the DNA TGTGCCAGCAGGGCCCATAGTGCGAACACTGAAGCTTTCTTT.

In this sample, this clonotype turned up many times. The J gene is TRBJ2-1, the V gene TRBV29-1; maybe TRBD2 (6 bases). Per the germline V gene, CDR1 is SQVTM and CDR2 is ANQGSEA. Between the trimmed V and J ends, which lost 6 bases and 5 bases, there was a span of 17 bases. The CDR3 is 14 residues long. The CDR3 DNA is TGCAGCGTCAGAACTAGCCTAACCAACAATGAGCAGTTCTTC. Its protein product is CSVRTSLTNNEQFF.

This clonotype was seen ten or more times. The rearrangement links TRBV5-1 to TRBJ2-3, with TRBD2 matching over 9 bases. With V trimmed by 0 bases and J by 4 bases, 9 bases remained unmatched. Germline V gene sequence: CDR1 SGHRS, CDR2 YFSETQ. The length of the CDR3 is 17 residues. CDR3 sequence reads: CASSLGQRGAIPDTQYF. The CDR3 DNA sequence: TGCGCCAGCAGCTTGGGCCAGCGGGGGGCCATCCCAGATACGCAGTATTTT.

This rearrangement joins TRBV19 to TRBJ1-1, with 12 bases fitting TRBD1. V shed 8 bases and J 3 bases; nucleotides not matched to a gene: 4. The CDR3 runs 14 residues. Looked up from germline, CDR1 is LNHDA and CDR2 is SQIVND (reference sequence). CDR3 DNA sequence: TGTGCCAGTGGGACAGGGGGCCTCGACACTGAAGCTTTCTTT. Its translation: CASGTGGLDTEAFF.

J is TRBJ2-1 and V is TRBV12-3 or TRBV12-4; TRBD2 matches at 7 bases. The CDR3 has 16 amino acids. J lost 7 bases, V lost 2 bases, and 11 bases had no gene match. CDR3 protein: CASSLRGEIRKNEQFF. The CDR3 coding sequence is TGTGCCAGCAGTTTACGGGGGGAAATAAGAAAGAATGAGCAGTTCTTC.

This clonotype was found many times. The rearrangement links TRBV12-3 or TRBV12-4 to TRBJ2-5, with TRBD1 identical over 9 bases. This CDR3 has 15 amino acids. J lost 5 bases, V lost 5 bases, and 9 bases had no gene match. Here the CDR3 DNA reads TGTGCCAGCAGTGAAGGGACAGGGATATGGGAGACCCAGTACTTC. This codes for CASSEGTGIWETQYF.

This clonotype was picked up many times. This chain links TRBV5-1 with TRBJ2-3; D perhaps matches TRBD1 (6 bases). Germline assignment: CDR1 SGHRS and CDR2 YFSETQ. With 4 bases removed from V and 5 bases from J, the gap between germline ends came to 8 bases. This CDR3 is 12 amino acids long. CDR3 sequence (DNA): TGCGCCAGCAGCGTGGACAGAGATACGCAGTATTTT. Translation: CASSVDRDTQYF.

This clonotype came up a few times. The chain combines TRBV19 with TRBJ2-3, with TRBD2 matching 12 bases. Germline V gene data show CDR1 as LNHDA and CDR2 as SQIVND (reference sequence). J lost 9 bases, V lost 7 bases, and 8 bases had no gene match. The CDR3 loop spans 14 amino acids. In DNA form, the CDR3 reads TGTGCCAGTAATCCTAGCGGGGGGGGCAGCACGCAGTATTTT. Its protein is CASNPSGGGSTQYF.

This clonotype was observed a handful of times. The J gene is TRBJ2-7, the V gene TRBV21-1; the D call of TRBD2 is as the table states it, not checked on the DNA. TRBV21-1 is marked as a pseudogene. The length of the CDR3 is 14 residues. CDR3 DNA sequence: TGTGCCAGCAGCCTAGTGTCGGGGTCGGACGAGCAGTACGTC. Translated, it gives CASSLVSGSDEQYV.

This clonotype was picked up a small number of times. This chain joins TRBV4-1 and TRBJ1-5, with 8 bases aligning to TRBD1. V dropped 4 bases and J dropped 1; count of bases not matched to a gene: 3. Per germline, CDR1 MGHRA and CDR2 YSYEKL. The CDR3 has 15 residues. The CDR3 reads CASSRHRGSNQPQHF. CDR3 nucleotides: TGCGCCAGCAGCCGCCACAGGGGGAGCAATCAGCCCCAGCATTTT.

This clonotype has just a few counts. V gene TRBV3-1 combines with J gene TRBJ2-1; 9 bases are shared with TRBD1. After removal of 4 bases from V and 15 bases from J, the junction contained 4 bases not matched to a gene. Germline V gene sequence: CDR1 LGHDT, CDR2 YNNKEL (reference sequence). The CDR3 is made up of 11 amino acids. The CDR3, as DNA: TGTGCCAGCAGCCTTGGACAGGGGTGGTTCTTC. This encodes CASSLGQGWFF.

This clonotype showed up many times. The V gene is TRBV7-9, the J gene TRBJ2-5; 11 nucleotides match TRBD2. V was pared by 4 bases and J by 4 bases, with 11 bases of the junction left unmatched. Germline CDR1 SEHNR, CDR2 FQNEAQ (reference sequence). The CDR3 contains 17 residues. The CDR3 bases are TGTGCCAGCAGCTCACCTCTAGCGGGGGGTCCGGGAGAGACCCAGTACTTC. It specifies CASSSPLAGGPGETQYF.

This clonotype was recorded many times. The chain links TRBV12-3 or TRBV12-4 to TRBJ2-1, with D uncertain. The CDR3 has 15 amino acids. The V end lost 0 bases, the J end lost 0 bases, and 6 bases lay between the germline ends. The CDR3 nucleotides are TGTGCCAGCAGTTTAGCCCAGAGCTCCTACAATGAGCAGTTCTTC. This translates into CASSLAQSSYNEQFF.

This clonotype was detected many times. The rearrangement uses TRBV12-3 or TRBV12-4 and TRBJ2-5; D gene ambiguous. The V gene lost 5 bases and the J gene lost 1 base, with 11 bases spanning the gap. The CDR3 extends over 14 amino acids. This CDR3 is CASSPDVAQETQYF. The CDR3, as DNA: TGTGCCAGCAGTCCCGACGTCGCCCAAGAGACCCAGTACTTC.

At least ten counts were recorded for this clonotype. V is TRBV29-1 and J is TRBJ1-2; D not resolved. CDR3 length: 12 amino acids. Germline V gene lookup returns CDR1 SQVTM and CDR2 ANQGSEA. V gave up 4 bases and J gave up 6 bases, with 12 bases separating them. Written as DNA, the CDR3 is TGCAGCGTTGTAGAAGGATACGATGGCTACACCTTC. Translated, it gives CSVVEGYDGYTF.

There are many counts of this clonotype. The chain links TRBV5-1 to TRBJ1-4, with no clear D. V lost 0 bases to trimming and J lost 6 bases, with 12 bases between them. CDR1 is SGHRS, CDR2 YFSETQ, per germline. There are 15 residues in the CDR3. The CDR3 nucleotides read TGCGCCAGCAGCTTGGGACCAGGTGGGGATGAAAAACTGTTTTTT. Protein product: CASSLGPGGDEKLFF. The whole variable domain, filled in from reference TRBV5-1 and TRBJ1-4, reads KAGVTQTPRYLIKTRGQQVTLSCSPISGHRSVSWYQQTPGQGLQFLFEYFSETQRNKGNFPGRFSGRQFSNSRSEMNVSTLELGDSALYLCASSLGPGGDEKLFFGSGTQLSVL.